Following are 8 T cell receptor beta chains from one sample sequenced in a study of blood T cell repertoires in COVID-19. TCRdb's copy holds only in-frame clones and misses some; the assay was immunoSEQ multiplex PCR. This table has 200,000 to 250,000 clones, approximately 80% appearing once. Input material: peripheral blood. Receptors were obtained from a woman aged 80 or over with COVID-19, enrolled during active disease.

This chain uses TRBV29-1 with TRBJ2-7; maybe TRBD2 (6 bases). CDR1 and CDR2 from the germline V gene are SQVTM and ANQGSEA. V lost 3 bases to trimming and J lost 4 bases, with 13 bases between them. The CDR3 is 13 residues long. Here the CDR3 reads CSVEFLGGYEQYF. For the CDR3, the DNA is TGCAGCGTTGAGTTTTTAGGAGGGTACGAGCAGTACTTC.

This clone was counted once. The rearrangement links TRBV6-5 to TRBJ2-2; D unresolved. Per germline, CDR1 MNHEY and CDR2 SVGAGI. This CDR3 is built from 15 residues. Deletions cut 7 bases from V and 3 bases from J, with 15 bases between. CDR3 in amino acids: CASTKVLVDTGELFF. CDR3 in DNA: TGTGCCAGCACAAAAGTACTTGTTGACACCGGGGAGCTGTTTTTT.

The chain links TRBV6-5 to TRBJ2-7, with TRBD2 matching over 7 bases. The CDR3 contains 11 residues. J was trimmed by 3 bases and V by 8 bases; bases with no gene match: 1. The germline CDR1 and CDR2 sequences are MNHEY and SVGAGI. CDR3 amino acids: CASGTNYEQYF. CDR3 nucleotides: TGTGCCAGCGGGACTAACTACGAGCAGTACTTC.

J is TRBJ2-1 and V is TRBV10-3, with 10 nucleotides matching TRBD2. Trimming at V came to 6 bases and at J to 7 bases, leaving 9 bases not matched to a gene. The CDR3 contains 15 residues. Germline V lookup: CDR1 ENHRY, CDR2 SYGVKD. The CDR3 DNA sequence: TGTGCCATCAGGGGGGCTAGCGGGAGATATAATGAGCAGTTCTTC. This sequence encodes CAIRGASGRYNEQFF.

V and J are TRBV30 and TRBJ1-5; TRBD1 agrees at 7 bases. V was clipped by 2 bases and J by 0 bases; unmatched bases: 4. Germline V gene sequence: CDR1 GTSNPN, CDR2 SVGIG (reference sequence). The CDR3 length is 15 residues. CDR3 region: CAWSLTGASNQPQHF. The CDR3 nucleotides are TGTGCCTGGAGTCTTACAGGGGCTAGCAATCAGCCCCAGCATTTT.

The chain recombines TRBV18 with TRBJ2-4; a possible D gene is TRBD1 (5 bases). Between the trimmed V and J ends, which lost 0 bases and 0 bases, there was a span of 6 bases. The CDR3 has 15 residues. Germline CDR1 reads KGHSH; CDR2 reads LQKENI. CDR3 region: CASSPPGQAKNIQYF. For the CDR3, the DNA is TGTGCCAGCTCACCACCGGGGCAAGCCAAAAACATTCAGTACTTC.

The chain joins TRBV6-6 to TRBJ1-5; tentatively, D is TRBD1 (6 bases). Germline CDR1 is MNHNY and CDR2 is SVGAGI (reference sequence). The CDR3 runs 13 residues. V was clipped by 7 bases and J by 4 bases, with 11 bases between them. CDR3: CASIYTGNQPQHF. Here the CDR3 DNA reads TGTGCCAGCATATATACAGGGAATCAGCCCCAGCATTTT.

The V gene is TRBV30, the J gene TRBJ1-1; D is unclear. The ends were cut back, 0 bases at V and 0 bases at J, with 8 bases in the middle. Germline CDR1 reads GTSNPN; CDR2 reads SVGIG (reference sequence). This CDR3 region has 14 residues. This CDR3 reads CAWSVNSLNTEAFF. The CDR3 bases are TGTGCCTGGAGTGTAAACTCTTTGAACACTGAAGCTTTCTTT.